This TCR beta chain was obtained from a study of type 1 regulatory T cells. TCRdb itself ran the reads through MiXCR, one entry per CDR3 protein. The repertoire has approximately 6,000 distinct CDR3 sequences, 33% of them found once; the top ten carry roughly 23%. Comment on this clonotype: The antigen remains unidentified. This may stem from a read error, because a much larger clone lies one nucleotide away.

Study-wide points: Type 1 regulatory T cells had a more restricted TCR repertoire than non-type 1 regulatory T cells.

The CDR3 has 15 residues. The germline V gene encodes CDR1 SGHTA and CDR2 FQGTGA. V shed 1 base and J shed 5 bases, with 14 bases lying between them. Sequencing was performed on cultured type 1 regulatory T (Tr1) cells, either the whole culture or a sorted fraction (not recorded which). This clonotype was obtained from a human donor in good health. This chain connects TRBV7-3 to TRBJ2-5; D unresolved. CDR3 residues: CASSLNRASAETQYF. DNA of the CDR3: TGTGCCAGCAGCTTAAACCGGGCTAGTGCGGAGACCCAGTACTTC.